What follows is one T cell receptor beta chain and its context. Antigen: not known. PCR used 60 Vbeta primers and 13 Jbeta primers. Sequencing used immunoSEQ multiplex PCR; TCRdb keeps in-frame clones, though not all of them. This sample has approximately 150,000 clones, with over 60% found just once. Germline V gene lookup returns CDR1 PRHDT and CDR2 FYEKMQ (reference sequence). The CDR3 runs 17 residues. V lost 0 bases, J lost 3 bases, and 17 bases lay in between. This specimen comes from a study of cytomegalovirus exposure and HLA in healthy donors. General study results and limits: Previous analysis showed most TCR beta V segments were productive about 87% or about 30% of the time. A few CMV-associated chains proved CMV antigen-specific in vitro. Analysis performed later showed TCR beta chains linked to HLA being more clonally expanded than equally common others. Later analysis suggested most CMV-associated TCR beta chains were HLA-restricted.

Sequencing used PBMCs. The clonotype was recovered from a woman aged 40 to 55 in good health and CMV-seronegative. The V gene is TRBV13, the J gene TRBJ1-1, with D perhaps TRBD1 (5 bases). CDR3 sequence (DNA): TGTGCCAGCAGCTTAGGCCTAAGGGGCGTATGGGACACTGAAGCTTTCTTT. Residues: CASSLGLRGVWDTEAFF.